The entry below describes one T cell receptor beta chain. The antigen this receptor binds is unknown. Nothing much larger sits one base from this clone, and base qualities are not available. Participants in the prospective study were enrolled through a virtual design, were aged about 18 to 90 years, and lived in roughly 24 United States geographic areas. In the prospective study, participants were assigned to cohorts based on the clinical history participants reported in a screening survey and a study questionnaire. In the prospective study, mobile phlebotomists collected whole blood, serum and a nasopharyngeal or oropharyngeal swab from each participant. Participants in the prospective study had the option to provide additional blood draws and questionnaires over an approximately 2-month period. Prospective study blood samples were shipped either frozen or at room temperature before DNA extraction.

The data derive from a study of blood T cell repertoires in COVID-19 (dated by TCRdb to the early 2020s). A note on the overall study: Recovered participants in ImmuneRACE Cohort 3 were defined by two consecutive negative NP/OP PCR tests, clearance by a healthcare professional, or resolution of symptoms. Samples from collaborators originated in the United States, Italy and Spain and spanned both the acute and convalescent phases of COVID-19. The prospective study material was composed of cDNA or gDNA derived from T cells, B-cell-depleted T cells, or PBMCs. Subjects who had been exposed to COVID-19, were actively infected with it, or had recovered from it provided the deeply sampled blood TCRbeta repertoires that made up the dataset. A freely available public database, intended as a resource for researchers studying the immune response to SARS-CoV-2, is where the repertoires were released. Samples were obtained from the ongoing ImmuneRACE study (first 160 participants) and from roughly 1,300 subjects provided by 6 global collaborators. The sample metadata nearly always contained a de-identified subject ID, COVID-19 status, age in years and sex. Where available, HLA class I and class II types were taken from metadata supplied by the sample provider and were not determined by assay-based typing. The study at large found these results: How much clinical and demographic metadata was included differed by source and by participant, and the metadata was provided uncurated.

TCRbeta CDR3 regions were amplified from genomic DNA using the immunoSEQ Assay, a bias-controlled multiplex PCR. The authors processed their data as follows. The number of nucleated cells in each sample was estimated from the amplification of reference gene primers within the assay. Sequence reads were collapsed and filtered to measure the absolute abundance of every unique TCRbeta CDR3 rearrangement. For each sample, productive Simpson clonality was calculated by taking the square root of Simpson's diversity index across productive rearrangements. Drawn from immuneACCESS, this table holds only the in-frame rearrangements with V and J called that TCRdb kept. Clones are partly lost; checked studies trace under half to an unresolved V gene and leave the rest unexplained. V and J calls and clone size are given by that table; D and trimming were obtained from the DNA. Present in this sample are over 200,000 clones, 86% of which were seen just once. Roughly 3.2% of the sample is held by the ten biggest clonotypes.

The germline V gene (reference sequence) yields GTSNPN for CDR1 and SVGIG for CDR2. The CDR3, cysteine through phenylalanine, is 14 amino acids long. The entry retains the CDR3 DNA only, 42 bases that are in frame from base 1. V gives up 2 bases and J gives up 8 bases, and the segment between their germline ends measures 15 bases. Here the chain combines TRBV30 and TRBJ1-4; TRBD1 is a weak D gene call, 5 bases matching. Specimen: PBMCs or T cells enriched from blood (not recorded which). The receptor was derived from a woman aged 45-60 years in a cohort exposed to, infected with or recovered from COVID-19 (not recorded which). CDR3 sequence: CAWSRPGLGEKLFF. The sequenced DNA is TGTGCCTGGAGTAGACCAGGGCTAGGGGAAAAACTGTTTTTT. When the CDR3 is completed using the reference TRBV30 and TRBJ1-4 genes on either side, the full variable domain is SQTIHQWPATLVQPVGSPLSLECTVEGTSNPNLYWYRQAAGRGLQLLFYSVGIGQISSEVPQNLSASRPQDRQFILSSKKLLLSDSGFYLCAWSRPGLGEKLFFGSGTQLSVL.